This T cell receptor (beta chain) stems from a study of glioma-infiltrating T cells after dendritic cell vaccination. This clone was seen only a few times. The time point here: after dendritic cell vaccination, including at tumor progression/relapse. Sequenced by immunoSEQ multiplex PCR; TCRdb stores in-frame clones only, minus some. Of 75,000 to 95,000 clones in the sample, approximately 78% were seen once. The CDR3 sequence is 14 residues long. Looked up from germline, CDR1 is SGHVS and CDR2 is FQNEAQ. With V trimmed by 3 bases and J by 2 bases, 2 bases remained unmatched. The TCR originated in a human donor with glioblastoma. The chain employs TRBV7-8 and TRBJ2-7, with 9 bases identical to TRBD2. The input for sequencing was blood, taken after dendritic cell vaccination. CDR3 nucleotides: TGTGCCAGCAGCTTTCTAGCGGGGACCTACGAGCAGTACGTC. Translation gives CASSFLAGTYEQYV.